This record covers a single T cell receptor beta chain. This sample is part of a study of blood T cell repertoires in COVID-19. V lost 5 bases to trimming and J lost 8 bases, with 18 bases between them. The CDR3 totals 15 residues. CDR1 and CDR2 from the germline V gene are LNHNV and YYDKDF (reference sequence). How the authors handled the data: Nucleated cell counts were estimated from reference gene primer amplification. The method was immunoSEQ multiplex PCR; TCRdb's version includes in-frame clones alone and lacks a portion of them. The V and J calls and clone size were taken over from that table, and D and trimming were inferred from the DNA. Of about 120,000 clones listed, 90% are singletons.

This sequence originates from a man between 60 and 75 years old with COVID-19, enrolled during active disease. Sequencing used peripheral blood. The gene calls are TRBV15 and TRBJ1-4; a weak D match, TRBD1 (6 bases). The CDR3 region is CATSVPGEFGEKLFF. CDR3 nucleotide sequence: TGTGCCACCAGCGTTCCAGGGGAATTCGGGGAAAAACTGTTTTTT.